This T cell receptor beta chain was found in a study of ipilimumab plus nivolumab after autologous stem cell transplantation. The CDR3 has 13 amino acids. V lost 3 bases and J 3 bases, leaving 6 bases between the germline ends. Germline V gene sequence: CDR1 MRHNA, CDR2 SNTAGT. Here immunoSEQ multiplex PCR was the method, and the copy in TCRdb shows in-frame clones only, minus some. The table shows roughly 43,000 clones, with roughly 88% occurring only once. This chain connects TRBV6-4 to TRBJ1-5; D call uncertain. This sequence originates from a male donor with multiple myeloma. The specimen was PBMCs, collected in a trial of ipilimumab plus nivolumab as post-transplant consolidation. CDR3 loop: CASSETYNQPQHF. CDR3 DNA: TGTGCCAGCAGTGAAACGTACAATCAGCCCCAGCATTTT.